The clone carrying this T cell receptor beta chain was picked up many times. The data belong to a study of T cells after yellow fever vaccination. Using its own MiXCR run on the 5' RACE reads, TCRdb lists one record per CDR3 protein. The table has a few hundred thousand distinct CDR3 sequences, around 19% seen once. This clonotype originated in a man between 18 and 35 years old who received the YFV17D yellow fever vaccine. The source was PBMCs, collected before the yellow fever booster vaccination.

In DNA, the CDR3 is TGTGCCAGCAGCTTGGTCAATCAGGGTTCGGACTATGGCTACACCTTC. This codes for CASSLVNQGSDYGYTF. V is TRBV5-5 and J is TRBJ1-2, with a tentative D call TRBD1 (5 bases). Germline-derived CDR1 and CDR2 are SGHKS and YYEKEE (reference sequence). V was trimmed by 0 bases and J by 3 bases, leaving 15 bases between them. The CDR3 is 16 residues long.